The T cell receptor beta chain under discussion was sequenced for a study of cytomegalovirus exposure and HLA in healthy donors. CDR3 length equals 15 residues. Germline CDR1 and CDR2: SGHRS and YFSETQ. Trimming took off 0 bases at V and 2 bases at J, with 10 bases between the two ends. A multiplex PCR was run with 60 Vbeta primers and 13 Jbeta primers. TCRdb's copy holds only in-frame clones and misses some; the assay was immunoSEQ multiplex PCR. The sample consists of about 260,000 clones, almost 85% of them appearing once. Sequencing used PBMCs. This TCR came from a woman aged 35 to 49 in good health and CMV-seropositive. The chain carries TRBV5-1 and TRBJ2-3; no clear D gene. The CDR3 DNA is TGCGCCAGCAGCTTGGGAGGTCCCTACACAGATACGCAGTATTTT. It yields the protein CASSLGGPYTDTQYF.